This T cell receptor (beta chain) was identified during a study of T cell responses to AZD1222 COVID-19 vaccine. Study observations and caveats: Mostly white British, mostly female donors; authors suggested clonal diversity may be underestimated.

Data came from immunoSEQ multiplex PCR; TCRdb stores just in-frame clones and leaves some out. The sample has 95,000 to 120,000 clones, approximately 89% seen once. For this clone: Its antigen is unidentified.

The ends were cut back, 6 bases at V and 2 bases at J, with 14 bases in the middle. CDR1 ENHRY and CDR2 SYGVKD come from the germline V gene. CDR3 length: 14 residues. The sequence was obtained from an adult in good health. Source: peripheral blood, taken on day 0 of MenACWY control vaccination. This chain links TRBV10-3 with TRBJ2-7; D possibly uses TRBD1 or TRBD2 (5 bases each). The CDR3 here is CAISQGQGPYEQYF. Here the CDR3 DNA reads TGTGCCATCAGCCAAGGGCAGGGACCCTACGAGCAGTACTTC.